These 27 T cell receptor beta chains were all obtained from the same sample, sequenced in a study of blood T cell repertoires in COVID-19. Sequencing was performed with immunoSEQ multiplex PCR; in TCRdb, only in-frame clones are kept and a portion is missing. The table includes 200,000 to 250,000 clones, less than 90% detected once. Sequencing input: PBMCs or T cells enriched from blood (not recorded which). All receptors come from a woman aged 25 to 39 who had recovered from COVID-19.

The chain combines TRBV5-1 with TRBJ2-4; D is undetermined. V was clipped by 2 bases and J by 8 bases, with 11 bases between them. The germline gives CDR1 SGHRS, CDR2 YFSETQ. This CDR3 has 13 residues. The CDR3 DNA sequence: TGCGCCAGCAGCTTCGAATCTTCGGACATTCAGTACTTC. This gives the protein CASSFESSDIQYF.

The CDR3, as DNA: TGTGCCAGTAGATTGGGATTGGCAGGGGGCTTCGGAGAAAGCAATCAGCCCCAGCATTTT. It is translated as CASRLGLAGGFGESNQPQHF. The J gene is TRBJ1-5, the V gene TRBV19, with 8 positions matching TRBD1. The CDR3 loop spans 20 amino acids. The J segment lost 1 base and the V segment lost 6 bases, leaving 20 bases of the junction unmatched. CDR1 and CDR2 from the germline V gene are LNHDA and SQIVND (reference sequence).

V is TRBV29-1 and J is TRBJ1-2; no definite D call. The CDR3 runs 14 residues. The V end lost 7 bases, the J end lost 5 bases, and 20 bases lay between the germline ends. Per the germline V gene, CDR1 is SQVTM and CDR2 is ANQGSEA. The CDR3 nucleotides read TGCAGCGCCCAAGGTCGGGGAAAGGAGTATGGCTACACCTTC. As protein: CSAQGRGKEYGYTF. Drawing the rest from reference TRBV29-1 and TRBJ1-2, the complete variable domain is SAVISQKPSRDICQRGTSLTIQCQVDSQVTMMFWYRQQPGQSLTLIATANQGSEATYESGFVIDKFPISRPNLTFSTLTVSNMSPEDSSIYLCSAQGRGKEYGYTFGSGTRLTVV.

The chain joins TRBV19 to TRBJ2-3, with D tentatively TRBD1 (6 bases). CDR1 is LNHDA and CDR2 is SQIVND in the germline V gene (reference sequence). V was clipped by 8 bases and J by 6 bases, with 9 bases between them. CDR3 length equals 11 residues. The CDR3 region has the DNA TGTGCCAGTCAGCAGGGGGATACGCAGTATTTT. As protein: CASQQGDTQYF.

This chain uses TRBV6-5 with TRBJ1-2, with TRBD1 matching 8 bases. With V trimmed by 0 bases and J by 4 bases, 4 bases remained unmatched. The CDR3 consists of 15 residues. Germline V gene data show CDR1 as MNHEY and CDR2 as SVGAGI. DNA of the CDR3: TGTGCCAGCAGTTACTCGGGGACAGGTATCTATGGCTACACCTTC. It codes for CASSYSGTGIYGYTF.

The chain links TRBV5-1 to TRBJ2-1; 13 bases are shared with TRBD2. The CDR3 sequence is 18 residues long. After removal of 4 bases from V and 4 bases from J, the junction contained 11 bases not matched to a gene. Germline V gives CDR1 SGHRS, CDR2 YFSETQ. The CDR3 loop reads CASSMLGLAGNSYNEQFF. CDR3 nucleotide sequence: TGCGCCAGCAGCATGCTGGGACTAGCGGGGAACTCTTACAATGAGCAGTTCTTC.

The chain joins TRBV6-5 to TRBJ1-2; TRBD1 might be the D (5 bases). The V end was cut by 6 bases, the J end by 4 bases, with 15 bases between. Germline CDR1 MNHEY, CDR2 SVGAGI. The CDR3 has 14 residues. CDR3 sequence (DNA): TGTGCCAGCAGCCGCAGGGAGGAGGGCTATGGCTACACCTTC. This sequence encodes CASSRREEGYGYTF.

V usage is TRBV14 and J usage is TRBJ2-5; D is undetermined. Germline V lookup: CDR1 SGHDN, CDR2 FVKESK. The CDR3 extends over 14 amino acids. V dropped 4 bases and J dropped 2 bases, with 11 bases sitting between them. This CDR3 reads CASSPMAYQETQYF. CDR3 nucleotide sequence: TGTGCCAGCAGCCCAATGGCTTATCAAGAGACCCAGTACTTC.

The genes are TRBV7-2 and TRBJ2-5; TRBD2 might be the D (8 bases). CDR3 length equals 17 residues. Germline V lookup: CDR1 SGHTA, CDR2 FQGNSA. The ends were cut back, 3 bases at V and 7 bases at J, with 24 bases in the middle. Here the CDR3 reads CASSLDREGARSGTQYF. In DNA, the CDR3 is TGTGCCAGCAGCTTGGATCGGGAGGGGGCGAGGTCGGGGACCCAGTACTTC.

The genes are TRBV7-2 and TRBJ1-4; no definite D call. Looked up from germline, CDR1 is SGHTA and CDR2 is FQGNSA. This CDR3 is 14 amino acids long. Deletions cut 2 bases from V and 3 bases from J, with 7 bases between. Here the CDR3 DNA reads TGTGCCAGCAGCTTACGAGCCCCTAATGAAAAACTGTTTTTT. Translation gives CASSLRAPNEKLFF.

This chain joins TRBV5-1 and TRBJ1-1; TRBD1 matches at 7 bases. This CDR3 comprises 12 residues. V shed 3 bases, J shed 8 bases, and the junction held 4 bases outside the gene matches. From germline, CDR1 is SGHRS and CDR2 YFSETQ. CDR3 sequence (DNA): TGCGCCAGCAGCTCGACAGGGAGAGAAGCTTTCTTT. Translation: CASSSTGREAFF.

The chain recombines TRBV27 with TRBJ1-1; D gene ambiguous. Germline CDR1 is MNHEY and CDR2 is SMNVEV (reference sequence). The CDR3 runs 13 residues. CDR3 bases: TGTGCAAGCTCCCTCCGGGAACTCACTGAAGCTTTCTTT. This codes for CASSLRELTEAFF.

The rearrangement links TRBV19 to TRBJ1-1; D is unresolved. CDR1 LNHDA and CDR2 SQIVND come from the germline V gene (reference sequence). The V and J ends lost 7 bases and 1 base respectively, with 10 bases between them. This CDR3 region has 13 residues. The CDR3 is CASKEGWNTEAFF. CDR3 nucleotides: TGTGCCAGTAAAGAGGGTTGGAACACTGAAGCTTTCTTT.

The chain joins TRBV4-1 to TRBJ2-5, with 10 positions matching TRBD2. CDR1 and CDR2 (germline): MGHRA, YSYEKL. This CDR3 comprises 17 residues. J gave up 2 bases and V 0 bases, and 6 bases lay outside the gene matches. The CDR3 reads CASSQDNPAGGQETQYF. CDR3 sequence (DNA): TGCGCCAGCAGCCAAGATAACCCAGCGGGGGGGCAAGAGACCCAGTACTTC.

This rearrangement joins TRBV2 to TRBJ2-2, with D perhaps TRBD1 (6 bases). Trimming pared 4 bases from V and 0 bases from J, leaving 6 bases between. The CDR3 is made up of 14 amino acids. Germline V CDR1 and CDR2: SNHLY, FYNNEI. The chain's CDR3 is CASSGDTNTGELFF. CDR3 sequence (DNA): TGTGCCAGCAGTGGGGACACGAACACCGGGGAGCTGTTTTTT.

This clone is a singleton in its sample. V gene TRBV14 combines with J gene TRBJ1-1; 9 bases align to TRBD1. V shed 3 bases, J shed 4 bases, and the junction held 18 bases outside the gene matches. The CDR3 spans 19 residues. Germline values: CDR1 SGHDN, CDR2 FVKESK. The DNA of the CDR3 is TGTGCCAGCAGCCAGACCGCCGGGACAGGGTTCGGTGCGGGCACTGAAGCTTTCTTT. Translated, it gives CASSQTAGTGFGAGTEAFF. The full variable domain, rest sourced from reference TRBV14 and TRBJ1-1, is EAGVTQFPSHSVIEKGQTVTLRCDPISGHDNLYWYRRVMGKEIKFLLHFVKESKQDESGMPNNRFLAERTGGTYSTLKVQPAELEDSGVYFCASSQTAGTGFGAGTEAFFGQGTRLTVV.

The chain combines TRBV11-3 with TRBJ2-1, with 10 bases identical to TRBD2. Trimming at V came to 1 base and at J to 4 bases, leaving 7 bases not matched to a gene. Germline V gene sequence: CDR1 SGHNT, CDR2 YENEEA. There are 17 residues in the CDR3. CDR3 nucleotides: TGTGCCAGCAGCTTAGGGGCTAGCGGGGGCCGGTACAATGAGCAGTTCTTC. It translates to CASSLGASGGRYNEQFF.

The CDR3: CASADKLSGNTIYF. In DNA, the CDR3 is TGTGCCAGTGCAGACAAGCTATCTGGAAACACCATATATTTT. The chain joins TRBV7-2 to TRBJ1-3; D unclear. Germline values: CDR1 SGHTA, CDR2 FQGNSA. The V end lost 9 bases, the J end lost 1 base, and 13 bases lay between the germline ends. This CDR3 region has 14 residues.

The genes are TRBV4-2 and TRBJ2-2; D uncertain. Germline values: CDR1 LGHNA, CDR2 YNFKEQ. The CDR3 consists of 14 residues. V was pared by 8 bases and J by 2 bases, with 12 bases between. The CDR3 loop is CASARQANTGELFF. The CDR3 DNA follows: TGTGCCAGCGCCAGGCAGGCAAACACCGGGGAGCTGTTTTTT.

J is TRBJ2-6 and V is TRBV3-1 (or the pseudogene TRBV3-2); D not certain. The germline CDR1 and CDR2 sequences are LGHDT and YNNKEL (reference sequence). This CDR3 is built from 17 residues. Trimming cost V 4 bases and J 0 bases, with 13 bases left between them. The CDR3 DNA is TGTGCCAGCAGCCCAGATCCGCGTGTCTCTGGGGCCAACGTCCTGACTTTC. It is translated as CASSPDPRVSGANVLTF.

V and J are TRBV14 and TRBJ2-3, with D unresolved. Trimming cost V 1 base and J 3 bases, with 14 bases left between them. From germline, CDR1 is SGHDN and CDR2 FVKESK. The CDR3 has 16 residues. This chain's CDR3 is CASSQGVASRTDTQYF. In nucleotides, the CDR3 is TGTGCCAGCAGCCAAGGTGTGGCCAGTCGAACAGATACGCAGTATTTT.

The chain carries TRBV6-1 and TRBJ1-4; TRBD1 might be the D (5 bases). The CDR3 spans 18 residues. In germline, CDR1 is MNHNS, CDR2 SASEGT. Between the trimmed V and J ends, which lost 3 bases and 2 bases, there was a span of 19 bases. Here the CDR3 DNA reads TGTGCCAGCAGTGAGTCAGCCGCTTCAGGGTTGACTAATGAAAAACTGTTTTTT. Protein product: CASSESAASGLTNEKLFF.

This CDR3 is CASSLGTSGDEQFF. CDR3 in DNA: TGTGCCAGTAGTTTAGGGACTAGCGGGGATGAGCAGTTCTTC. The rearrangement uses TRBV19 and TRBJ2-1; 13 positions agree with TRBD2. V lost 5 bases, J lost 8 bases, and 3 bases stayed unmatched. The CDR3 length is 14 residues. Germline V gene sequence: CDR1 LNHDA, CDR2 SQIVND (reference sequence). Filled out from reference TRBV19 and TRBJ2-1, the complete variable domain reads DGGITQSPKYLFRKEGQNVTLSCEQNLNHDAMYWYRQDPGQGLRLIYYSQIVNDFQKGDIAEGYSVSREKKESFPLTVTSAQKNPTAFYLCASSLGTSGDEQFFGPGTRLTVL.

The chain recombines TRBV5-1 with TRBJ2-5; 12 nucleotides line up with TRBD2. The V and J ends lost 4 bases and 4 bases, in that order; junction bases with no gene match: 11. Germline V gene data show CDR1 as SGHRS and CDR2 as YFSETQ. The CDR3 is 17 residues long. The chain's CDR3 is CASSQGLAGTPRETQYF. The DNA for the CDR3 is TGCGCCAGCAGCCAAGGACTAGCGGGGACTCCCCGAGAGACCCAGTACTTC.

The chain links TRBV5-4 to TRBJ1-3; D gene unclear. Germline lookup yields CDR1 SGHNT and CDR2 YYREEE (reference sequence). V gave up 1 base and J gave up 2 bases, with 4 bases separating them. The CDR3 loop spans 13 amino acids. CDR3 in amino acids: CASSLTAGNTIYF. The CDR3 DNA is TGTGCCAGCAGCTTGACAGCTGGAAACACCATATATTTT.

The CDR3: CASSSRGYNEQFF. Here the CDR3 DNA reads TGTGCCAGCAGCTCCAGGGGTTACAATGAGCAGTTCTTC. The rearrangement uses TRBV13 and TRBJ2-1; D perhaps matches TRBD1 (6 bases). The V gene lost 4 bases and the J gene lost 4 bases, with 8 bases spanning the gap. CDR1 and CDR2 (germline): PRHDT, FYEKMQ (reference sequence). The CDR3 loop spans 13 amino acids.

The CDR3 sequence: CASSVSDWTALSGANVLTF. CDR3 coding DNA: TGTGCCAGCAGCGTATCGGACTGGACAGCCCTCTCTGGGGCCAACGTCCTGACTTTC. V gene TRBV9 combines with J gene TRBJ2-6; possible D gene TRBD1, 6 bases. Trimming stripped 1 base from V and 0 bases from J, with 17 bases between. CDR1 is SGDLS, CDR2 YYNGEE, per germline. The CDR3 totals 19 residues.